One sample yielded the 7 T cell receptor beta chains listed below, sequenced in a study of human T cells and chemical hapten exposure. Regarding time point: patch test 1, 2 weeks after DPC sensitization. Sample treatment: therapeutic diphenylcyclopropenone sensitization with weekly scalp DPC. TCRdb passed the RACE reads through MiXCR, listing each CDR3 protein once. Of 95,000 to 130,000 distinct CDR3 sequences in the sample, about 12% were seen once. Sequencing was performed on whole blood, taken in connection with sensitization to the hapten diphenylcyclopropenone (DPC). The receptors derive from a woman in her 50s with alopecia areata. Some clones in this sample may be carry-over from other donors' samples.

A remark on this clonotype: Sequence at one end of the junction differs from germline and may be a read error. V gene TRBV2 combines with J gene TRBJ1-6; tentative D call: TRBD1 (5 bases). Germline CDR1 reads SNHLY; CDR2 reads FYNNEI. The CDR3 has 17 amino acids. DNA for the CDR3: TGTGTCAGCAGCGGGACCGGTTCGAGCTCCTATAATTCACCCCTCCACTTT. As protein: CVSSGTGSSSYNSPLHF.

This clonotype was detected ten times or more. The chain employs TRBV5-1 and TRBJ2-1; 7 bases map to TRBD1. V was clipped by 6 bases and J by 2 bases; unmatched bases: 8. Germline CDR1 reads SGHRS; CDR2 reads YFSETQ. The CDR3 is 15 residues long. CDR3 DNA sequence: TGCGCCAGCACGCAGACCGGGACAGCCTACAATGAGCAGTTCTTC. Amino acids: CASTQTGTAYNEQFF.

This chain uses TRBV7-9 with TRBJ1-1; a possible D gene is TRBD1 (6 bases). The V and J ends lost 4 bases and 3 bases respectively, with 9 bases between them. This CDR3 comprises 13 residues. CDR1 and CDR2 (germline): SEHNR, FQNEAQ (reference sequence). CDR3 loop: CASSSTGHTEAFF. CDR3 in DNA: TGTGCCAGCAGCTCTACAGGGCACACTGAAGCTTTCTTT.

The chain carries TRBV5-6 and TRBJ2-1, with D maybe TRBD2 (6 bases). Trimming took 2 bases from V and 2 from J, leaving 8 bases between them. Germline loops: CDR1 SGHDT, CDR2 YYEEEE. The CDR3 loop spans 14 amino acids. The CDR3 DNA reads as TGTGCCAGCAGCTTTGGGACTCCCTACAATGAGCAGTTCTTC. This sequence encodes CASSFGTPYNEQFF.

The chain has TRBV7-2 and TRBJ1-1; no clear D gene. V lost 2 bases to trimming and J lost 5 bases, with 12 bases between them. The length of the CDR3 is 14 residues. Germline CDR1 reads SGHTA; CDR2 reads FQGNSA. In nucleotides, the CDR3 is TGTGCCAGCAGCTTACCCCCCCCGGGGACTGAAGCTTTCTTT. It translates to CASSLPPPGTEAFF.

This clonotype was picked up many times. J is TRBJ1-2 and V is TRBV6-6; D remains unclear. V gave up 4 bases and J gave up 4 bases, with 10 bases separating them. CDR1 is MNHNY and CDR2 is SVGAGI in the germline V gene (reference sequence). The CDR3 is made up of 13 amino acids. This chain's CDR3 is CASSLTVIYGYTF. The CDR3 nucleotides read TGTGCCAGCAGTTTAACGGTGATCTATGGCTACACCTTC.

The chain is built from TRBV9 and TRBJ1-4, with a tentative D call TRBD1 (6 bases). Germline CDR1 and CDR2: SGDLS and YYNGEE. Trimming stripped 0 bases from V and 8 bases from J, with 14 bases between. There are 15 residues in the CDR3. The CDR3 DNA is TGTGCCAGCAGCGTAGAGGGCGGGACAAACGAAAAACTGTTTTTT. This gives the protein CASSVEGGTNEKLFF. The full variable domain, with the rest looked up from reference TRBV9 and TRBJ1-4, is DSGVTQTPKHLITATGQRVTLRCSPRSGDLSVYWYQQSLDQGLQFLIQYYNGEERAKGNILERFSAQQFPDLHSELNLSSLELGDSALYFCASSVEGGTNEKLFFGSGTQLSVL.